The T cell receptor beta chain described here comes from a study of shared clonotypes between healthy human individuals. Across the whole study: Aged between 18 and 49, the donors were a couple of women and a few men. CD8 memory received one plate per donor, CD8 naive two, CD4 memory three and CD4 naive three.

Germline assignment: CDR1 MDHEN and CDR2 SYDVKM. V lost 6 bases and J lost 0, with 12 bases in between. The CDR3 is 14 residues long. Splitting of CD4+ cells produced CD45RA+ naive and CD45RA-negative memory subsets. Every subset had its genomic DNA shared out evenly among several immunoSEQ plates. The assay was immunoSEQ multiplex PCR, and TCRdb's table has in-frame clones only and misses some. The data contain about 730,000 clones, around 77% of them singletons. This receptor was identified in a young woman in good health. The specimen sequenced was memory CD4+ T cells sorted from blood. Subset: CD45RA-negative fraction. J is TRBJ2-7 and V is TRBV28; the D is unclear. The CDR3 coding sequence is TGTGCCAGCAGCGGGCCCATTGGCTCCTACGAGCAGTACTTC. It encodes CASSGPIGSYEQYF.